A selection of T cell receptor beta chains follows, all from one sample in a study of T cell responses to AZD1222 COVID-19 vaccine. Profiling relied on immunoSEQ multiplex PCR, and the TCRdb table lists in-frame clones only, not all of them. The data show 200,000 to 250,000 clones, about 94% seen once. The sample here was peripheral blood, taken 28 days after the second dose of the MenACWY control vaccine. These receptors were obtained from an adult who received the MenACWY meningococcal vaccine as a control. CDR3s leave out the opening cysteine and the closing phenylalanine or tryptophan. The size field is filled for only some rows; it gives once, few, many or a size class.

j_call | v_call | clone_size | cdr3_length | cdr3_aa
TRBJ2-7 | TRBV28 | NA | 11 | ASSFDRAYEQY
TRBJ1-5 | TRBV7-7 | NA | 13 | ASSLVGDRNQPQH
TRBJ1-3 | TRBV6-5 | NA | 11 | ASRLVSGNTIY
TRBJ1-5 | TRBV7-2 | NA | 11 | ASSTDRDQPQH
TRBJ1-1 | TRBV14 | NA | 13 | ASSQRTGLNTEAF
TRBJ2-1 | TRBV27 | NA | 13 | ASSLAPPWANEQF
TRBJ2-7 | TRBV14 | NA | 13 | ASSQLAGASHEQY
TRBJ1-3 | TRBV28 | NA | 12 | ASPAGSAGNTIY
TRBJ1-4 | TRBV13 | NA | 12 | ASRSQGENEKLF
TRBJ1-1 | TRBV30 | NA | 11 | AANRGWGTEAF
TRBJ1-1 | TRBV6-2/TRBV6-3 | few | 11 | ASSYSGHTEAF
TRBJ2-3 | TRBV7-9 | NA | 12 | ASSLVSRGDTQY
TRBJ1-4 | TRBV10-3 | NA | 12 | AISESGTAEKLF
TRBJ2-5 | TRBV20-1 | NA | 13 | SASPSGGLLGTQY
TRBJ1-3 | TRBV6-2/TRBV6-3 | NA | 12 | ASSYSGSGNTIY
TRBJ1-1 | TRBV6-5 | NA | 10 | ASREGGTEAF
TRBJ2-5 | TRBV5-4 | NA | 13 | ATRNRTGAQETQY
TRBJ2-2 | TRBV21-1 | NA | 15 | ASSRLSGRAHTGELF
TRBJ2-6 | TRBV9 | NA | 12 | ASTSTSGANVLT
TRBJ2-4 | TRBV4-1 | once | 11 | ASSQVGGNIQY
TRBJ2-1 | TRBV3-1/TRBV3-2 | NA | 12 | ASSQDTLNNEQF
TRBJ1-3 | TRBV5-1 | NA | 12 | ASSKGQVGNTIY
TRBJ2-5 | TRBV10-3 | NA | 15 | ATRLKLAGGPGETQY
TRBJ2-7 | TRBV18 | NA | 12 | ASSPPVQGKEQY
TRBJ1-6 | TRBV27 | once | 13 | ASSLAGPGGSPLH
TRBJ2-3 | TRBV5-1 | once | 12 | ASSLEFGTDTQY
TRBJ2-7 | TRBV28 | NA | 12 | ASSLNGGTVEQY
TRBJ2-5 | TRBV5-4 | NA | 11 | ASSTSYQETQY
TRBJ1-6 | TRBV4-3 | NA | 14 | ASSQDYRAKNSPLH
TRBJ2-7 | TRBV28 | NA | 13 | ASKSSGGITYEQY
TRBJ2-3 | TRBV6-2/TRBV6-3 | NA | 14 | ASSRLSSQGLDTQY
TRBJ2-7 | TRBV11-2 | NA | 11 | ASSLHRGYEQY
TRBJ1-1 | TRBV18 | NA | 9 | ASSRTDEAF
TRBJ2-3 | TRBV5-1 | NA | 11 | ASRTGATDTQY
TRBJ2-7 | TRBV5-4 | NA | 12 | ASSAVSSGYEQY
TRBJ2-1 | TRBV25-1 | NA | 16 | ASSENFGGGGSYNEQF
TRBJ1-2 | TRBV7-6 | NA | 11 | ASSLDGVQSYT
TRBJ1-2 | TRBV30 | NA | 11 | AWSVRQDYGYT
TRBJ1-1 | TRBV6-2/TRBV6-3 | NA | 13 | ASSYGAQRNTEAF